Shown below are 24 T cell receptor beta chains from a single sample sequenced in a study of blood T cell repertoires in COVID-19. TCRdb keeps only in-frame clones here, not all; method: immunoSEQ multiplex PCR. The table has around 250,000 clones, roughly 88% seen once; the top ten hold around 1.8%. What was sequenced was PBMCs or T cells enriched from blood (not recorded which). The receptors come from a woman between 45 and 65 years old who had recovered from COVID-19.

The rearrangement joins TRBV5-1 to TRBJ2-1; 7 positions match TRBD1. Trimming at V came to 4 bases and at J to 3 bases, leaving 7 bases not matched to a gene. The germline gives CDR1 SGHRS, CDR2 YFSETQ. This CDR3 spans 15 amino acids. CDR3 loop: CASSLRDSRYNEQFF. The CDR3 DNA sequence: TGCGCCAGCAGCCTCCGGGACAGTCGCTACAATGAGCAGTTCTTC.

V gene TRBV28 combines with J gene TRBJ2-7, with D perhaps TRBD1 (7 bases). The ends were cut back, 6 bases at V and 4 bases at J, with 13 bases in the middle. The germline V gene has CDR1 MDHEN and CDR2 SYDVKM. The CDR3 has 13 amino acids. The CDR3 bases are TGTGCCAGCAGGTCGGCAGGGGGGTACGAGCAGTACTTC. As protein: CASRSAGGYEQYF.

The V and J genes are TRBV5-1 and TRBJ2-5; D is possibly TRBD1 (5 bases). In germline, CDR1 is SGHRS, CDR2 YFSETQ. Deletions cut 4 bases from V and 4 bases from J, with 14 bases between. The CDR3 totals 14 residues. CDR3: CASSLGQLTETQYF. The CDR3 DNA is TGCGCCAGCAGCCTAGGACAATTGACAGAGACCCAGTACTTC.

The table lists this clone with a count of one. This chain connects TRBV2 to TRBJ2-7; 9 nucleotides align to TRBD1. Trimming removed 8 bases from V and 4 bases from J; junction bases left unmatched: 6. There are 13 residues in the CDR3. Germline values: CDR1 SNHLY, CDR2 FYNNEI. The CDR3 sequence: CASSRQGEYEQYF. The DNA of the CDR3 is TGTGCCAGCTCAAGACAGGGGGAATACGAGCAGTACTTC.

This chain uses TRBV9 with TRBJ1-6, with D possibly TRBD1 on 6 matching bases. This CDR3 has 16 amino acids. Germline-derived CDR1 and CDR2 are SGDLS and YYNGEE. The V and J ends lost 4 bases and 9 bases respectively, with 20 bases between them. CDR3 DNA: TGTGCCAGCAGCATCCGTCCTACAGGGTATGGTTCACCCCTCCACTTT. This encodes CASSIRPTGYGSPLHF.

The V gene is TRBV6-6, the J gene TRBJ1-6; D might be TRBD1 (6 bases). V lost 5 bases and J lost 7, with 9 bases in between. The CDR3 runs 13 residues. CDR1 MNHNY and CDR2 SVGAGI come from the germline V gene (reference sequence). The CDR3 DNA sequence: TGTGCCAGCAGTGGAACAGGGAATTCACCCCTCCACTTT. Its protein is CASSGTGNSPLHF.

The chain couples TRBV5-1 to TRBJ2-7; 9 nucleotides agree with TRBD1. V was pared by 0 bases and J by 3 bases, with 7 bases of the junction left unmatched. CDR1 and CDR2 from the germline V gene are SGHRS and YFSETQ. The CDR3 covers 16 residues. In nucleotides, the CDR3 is TGCGCCAGCAGCTTGGTCTTAGGGACAGGGAGCTACGAGCAGTACTTC. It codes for CASSLVLGTGSYEQYF.

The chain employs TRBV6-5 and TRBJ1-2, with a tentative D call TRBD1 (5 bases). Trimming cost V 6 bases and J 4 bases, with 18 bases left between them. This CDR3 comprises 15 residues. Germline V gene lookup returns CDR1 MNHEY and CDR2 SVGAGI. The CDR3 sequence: CASSEGLGGGYGYTF. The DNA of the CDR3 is TGTGCCAGCAGCGAGGGTCTGGGGGGGGGCTATGGCTACACCTTC.

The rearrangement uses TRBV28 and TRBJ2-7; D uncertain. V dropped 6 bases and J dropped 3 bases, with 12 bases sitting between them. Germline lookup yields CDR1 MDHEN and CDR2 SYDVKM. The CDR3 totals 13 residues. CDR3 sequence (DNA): TGTGCCAGCAGGGTAGCCGCCGGCTACGAGCAGTACTTC. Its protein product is CASRVAAGYEQYF.

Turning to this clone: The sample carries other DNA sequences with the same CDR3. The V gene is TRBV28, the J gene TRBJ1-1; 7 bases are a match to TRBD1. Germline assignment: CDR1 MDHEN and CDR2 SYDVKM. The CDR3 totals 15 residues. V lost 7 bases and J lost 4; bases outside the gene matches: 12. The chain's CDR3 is CASTPPRQGRTEAFF. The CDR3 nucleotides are TGTGCCAGCACCCCCCCCCGACAGGGTCGCACTGAAGCTTTCTTT. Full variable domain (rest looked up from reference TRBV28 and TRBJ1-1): DVKVTQSSRYLVKRTGEKVFLECVQDMDHENMFWYRQDPGLGLRLIYFSYDVKMKEKGDIPEGYSVSREKKERFSLILESASTNQTSMYLCASTPPRQGRTEAFFGQGTRLTVV.

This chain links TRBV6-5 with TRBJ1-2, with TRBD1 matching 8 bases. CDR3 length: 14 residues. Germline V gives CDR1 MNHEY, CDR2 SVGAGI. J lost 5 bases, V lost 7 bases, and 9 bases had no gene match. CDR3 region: CASKVDRGGYGYTF. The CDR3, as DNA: TGTGCCAGCAAGGTTGACAGGGGAGGATATGGCTACACCTTC.

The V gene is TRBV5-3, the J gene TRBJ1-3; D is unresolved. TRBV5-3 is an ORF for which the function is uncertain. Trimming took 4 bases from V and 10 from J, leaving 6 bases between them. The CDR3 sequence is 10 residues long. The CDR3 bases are TGTGCCAGAAGCCCCCTGACCATATATTTT. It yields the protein CARSPLTIYF.

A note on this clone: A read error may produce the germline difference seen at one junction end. CDR3 sequence: CASSPGLAGSNEQFF. CDR3 nucleotides: TGTGCTAGCAGCCCCGGACTAGCGGGGAGCAATGAGCAGTTCTTC. This chain joins TRBV7-7 and TRBJ2-1; 12 nucleotides align to TRBD2. Germline CDR1 and CDR2: SSHAT and FNYEAQ (reference sequence). This CDR3 comprises 15 residues.

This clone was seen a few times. The chain's CDR3 is CSASLLTSGSSNTGELFF. The CDR3 DNA follows: TGCAGTGCTAGTCTACTAACTAGCGGATCTTCGAACACCGGGGAGCTGTTTTTT. This chain uses TRBV20-1 with TRBJ2-2; 8 bases are shared with TRBD2. V lost 3 bases, J lost 0 bases, and 12 bases stayed unmatched. Germline lookup yields CDR1 DFQATT and CDR2 SNEGSKA (reference sequence). The CDR3 consists of 18 residues.

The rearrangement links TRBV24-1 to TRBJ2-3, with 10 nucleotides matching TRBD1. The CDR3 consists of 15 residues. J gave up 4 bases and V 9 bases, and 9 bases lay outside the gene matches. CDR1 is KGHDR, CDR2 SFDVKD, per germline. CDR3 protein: CATGRGTGASDTQYF. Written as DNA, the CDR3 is TGTGCCACCGGCCGTGGGACAGGGGCGTCAGATACGCAGTATTTT.

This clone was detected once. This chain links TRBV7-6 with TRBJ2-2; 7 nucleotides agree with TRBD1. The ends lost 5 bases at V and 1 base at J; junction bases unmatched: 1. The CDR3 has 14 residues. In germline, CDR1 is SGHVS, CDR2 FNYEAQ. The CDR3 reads CASSRQGNTGELFF. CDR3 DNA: TGTGCCAGCAGCCGACAGGGGAACACCGGGGAGCTGTTTTTT.

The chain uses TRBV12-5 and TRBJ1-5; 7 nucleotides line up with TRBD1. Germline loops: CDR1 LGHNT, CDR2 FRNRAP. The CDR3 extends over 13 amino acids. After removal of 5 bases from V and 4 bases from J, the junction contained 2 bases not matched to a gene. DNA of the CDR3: TGTGCTAGTGGTGCAGGGGGAAATCAGCCCCAGCATTTT. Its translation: CASGAGGNQPQHF.

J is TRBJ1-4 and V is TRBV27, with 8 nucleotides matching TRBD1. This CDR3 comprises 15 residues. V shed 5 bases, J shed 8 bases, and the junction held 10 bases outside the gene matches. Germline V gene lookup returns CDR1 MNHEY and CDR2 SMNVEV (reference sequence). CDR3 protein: CASSPLDRAGEKLFF. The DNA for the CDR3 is TGTGCCAGCAGTCCACTGGACAGGGCAGGGGAAAAACTGTTTTTT.

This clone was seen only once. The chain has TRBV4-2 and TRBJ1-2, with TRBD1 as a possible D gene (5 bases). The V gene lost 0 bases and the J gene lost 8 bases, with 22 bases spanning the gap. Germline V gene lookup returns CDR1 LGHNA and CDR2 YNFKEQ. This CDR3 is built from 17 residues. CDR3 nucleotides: TGTGCCAGCAGCCAAGATCGCTCCGGGGGGAGTTCGTGGGGCTACACCTTC. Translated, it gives CASSQDRSGGSSWGYTF.

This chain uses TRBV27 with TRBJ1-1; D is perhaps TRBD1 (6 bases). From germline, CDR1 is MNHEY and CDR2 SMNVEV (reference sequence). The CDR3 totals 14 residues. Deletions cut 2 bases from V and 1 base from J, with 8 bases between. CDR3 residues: CASSLAGANTEAFF. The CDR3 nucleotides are TGTGCCAGCAGTTTAGCGGGGGCGAACACTGAAGCTTTCTTT.

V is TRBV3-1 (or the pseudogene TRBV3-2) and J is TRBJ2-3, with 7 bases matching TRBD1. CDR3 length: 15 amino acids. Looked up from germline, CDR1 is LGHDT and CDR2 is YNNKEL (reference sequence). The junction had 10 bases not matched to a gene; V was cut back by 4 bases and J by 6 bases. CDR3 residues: CASSPGQTEADTQYF. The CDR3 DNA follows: TGTGCCAGCAGCCCGGGACAGACCGAGGCTGATACGCAGTATTTT.

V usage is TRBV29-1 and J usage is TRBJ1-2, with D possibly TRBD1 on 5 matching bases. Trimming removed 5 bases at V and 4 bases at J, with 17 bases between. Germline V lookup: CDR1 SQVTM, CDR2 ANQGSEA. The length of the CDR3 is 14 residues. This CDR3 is CSVPSGGGLYGYTF. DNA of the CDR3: TGCAGCGTTCCTAGCGGGGGGGGACTCTATGGCTACACCTTC.

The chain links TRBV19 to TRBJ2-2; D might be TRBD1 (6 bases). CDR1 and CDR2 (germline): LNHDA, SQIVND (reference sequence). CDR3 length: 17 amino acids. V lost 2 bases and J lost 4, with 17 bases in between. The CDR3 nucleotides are TGTGCCAGTAGTATACTCCCCCAGGGGCTACTCACCGGGGAGCTGTTTTTT. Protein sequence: CASSILPQGLLTGELFF.

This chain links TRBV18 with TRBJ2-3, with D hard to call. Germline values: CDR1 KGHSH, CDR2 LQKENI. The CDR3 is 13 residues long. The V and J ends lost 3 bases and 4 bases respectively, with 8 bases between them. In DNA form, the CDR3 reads TGTGCCAGCTCACCTTCGACTGCAGATACGCAGTATTTT. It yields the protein CASSPSTADTQYF.